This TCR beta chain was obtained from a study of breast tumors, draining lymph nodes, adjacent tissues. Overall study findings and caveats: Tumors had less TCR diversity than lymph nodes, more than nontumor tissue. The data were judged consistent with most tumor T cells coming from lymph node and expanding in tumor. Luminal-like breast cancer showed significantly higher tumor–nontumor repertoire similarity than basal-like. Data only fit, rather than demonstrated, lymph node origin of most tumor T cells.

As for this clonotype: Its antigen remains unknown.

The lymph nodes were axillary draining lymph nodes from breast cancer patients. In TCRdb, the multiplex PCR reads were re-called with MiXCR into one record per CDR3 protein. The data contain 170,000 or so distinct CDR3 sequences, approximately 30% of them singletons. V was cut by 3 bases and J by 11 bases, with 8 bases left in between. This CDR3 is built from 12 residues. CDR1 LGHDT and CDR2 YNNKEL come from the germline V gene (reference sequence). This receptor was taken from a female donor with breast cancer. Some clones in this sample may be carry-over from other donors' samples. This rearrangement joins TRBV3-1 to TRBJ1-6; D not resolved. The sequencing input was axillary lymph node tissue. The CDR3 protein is CASSQRDPPLHF. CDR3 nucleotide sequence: TGTGCCAGCAGCCAGAGGGATCCACCCCTCCACTTT.